This entry concerns a single TCR beta chain. The treatment: 19 received Ad26.COV2.S at low or high dose, single or two shots; about 5 received placebo; per-sample allocation not given. At day 63 after the first vaccine or placebo injection, samples were drawn. An adult aged 18-55 years in Boston served as the donor. This entry comes from a study of Ad26.COV2.S vaccination and SARS-CoV-2 variants. Using immunoSEQ multiplex PCR, the repertoire was profiled, and TCRdb retains in-frame clones only, with some absent. The table lists roughly 680,000 clones, about 90% of them singletons. Trimming took off 6 bases at V and 4 bases at J, with 9 bases between the two ends. This CDR3 region has 13 residues. Germline CDR1 and CDR2: KGHSH and LQKENI.

The rearrangement links TRBV18 to TRBJ2-2; tentative D call: TRBD1 (5 bases). The material sequenced was peripheral blood, taken in a trial of Ad26.COV2.S vaccine versus placebo. The receptor was isolated from a person between 18 and 65 years old who received the Ad26.COV2.S COVID-19 vaccine or a placebo. CDR3 sequence: CASSETVTGELFF. CDR3 coding DNA: TGTGCCAGCTCGGAGACAGTCACCGGGGAGCTGTTTTTT.